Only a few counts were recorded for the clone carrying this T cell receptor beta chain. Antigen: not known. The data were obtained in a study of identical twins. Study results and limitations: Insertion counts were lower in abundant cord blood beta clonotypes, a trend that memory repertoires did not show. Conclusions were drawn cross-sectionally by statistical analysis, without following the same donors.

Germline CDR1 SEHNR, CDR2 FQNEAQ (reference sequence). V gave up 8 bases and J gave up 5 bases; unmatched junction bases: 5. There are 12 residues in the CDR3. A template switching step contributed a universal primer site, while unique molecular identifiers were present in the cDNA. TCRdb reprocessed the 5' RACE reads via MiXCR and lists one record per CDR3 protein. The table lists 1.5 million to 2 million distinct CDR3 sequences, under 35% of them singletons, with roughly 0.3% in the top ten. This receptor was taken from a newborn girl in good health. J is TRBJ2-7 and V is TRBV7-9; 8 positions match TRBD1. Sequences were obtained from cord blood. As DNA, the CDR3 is TGTGCCAGCGACAGGGGATCTAACGAGCAGTACTTC. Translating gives CASDRGSNEQYF.